This TCR beta chain was retrieved from a study of blood T cell repertoires in COVID-19. Turning to the study itself: There were acute and convalescent COVID-19 samples, and they came from the United States, Italy and Spain. The analysed material was cDNA or gDNA that came from T cells, B-cell-depleted T cells, or PBMCs.

In the original analysis: Estimation of nucleated cell counts relied on the amplification of reference gene primers. TCRdb keeps only in-frame clones here, not all; method: immunoSEQ multiplex PCR. That table is the source of V, J and clone size, and D and trimming were worked out from the DNA. The table shows some 130,000 clones, with around 83% occurring only once. The ends were cut back, 5 bases at V and 4 bases at J, with 14 bases in the middle. Germline V CDR1 and CDR2: SGHVS, FQNEAQ. The length of the CDR3 is 14 residues. The receptor comes from a woman in her fifties or sixties with acute or convalescent COVID-19. The rearrangement links TRBV7-8 to TRBJ1-1; a possible D gene is TRBD1 (6 bases). The source material was peripheral blood. CDR3 in DNA: TGTGCCAGCAGCATAACAGGGCGGGTCACTGAAGCTTTCTTT. Translation gives CASSITGRVTEAFF.